This record covers a single TCR beta chain. A junction end diverges from the germline sequence, so it may reflect a read error. CDR1 MNHNS and CDR2 SASEGT come from the germline V gene. The CDR3 is 15 residues long. This sample was taken from a study of control samples from healthy donors and cancer patients. TCRdb's copy holds only in-frame clones and misses some; the assay was immunoSEQ multiplex PCR. The profile shows about 130,000 clones, 85% to 95% of them singletons. Sequencing input: PBMCs. This receptor was obtained from a man older than 75 with head and neck cancer. The J gene is TRBJ2-7, the V gene TRBV6-1, with 7 nucleotides matching TRBD2. CDR3 sequence (DNA): TGTGCCAGCAGAGAAGCGGGGAACCCCTCCTACGAGCAGTACTTC. Protein product: CASREAGNPSYEQYF.